This T cell receptor beta chain appears in the sequencing data of a study of blood T cell repertoires in COVID-19. Study background: The United States, Italy and Spain provided the acute and convalescent COVID-19 samples. Sources were T cells, B-cell-depleted T cells, or PBMCs; the material itself was cDNA or gDNA.

Methods used by the authors: For nucleated cells, counts were estimated from reference gene primer amplification. Using immunoSEQ multiplex PCR, the repertoire was profiled, and TCRdb retains in-frame clones only, with some absent. V and J calls and clone size come straight from that table; D and trimming were deduced from the DNA. The repertoire holds around 300,000 clones, with around 87% as singletons. The sequencing input was peripheral blood. The TCR was taken from a man between 50 and 59 years old with active or convalescent COVID-19.

DNA of the CDR3: TGTGCCAGCACCACAGGTGCTGGAAACACCATATATTTT. Translated, it gives CASTTGAGNTIYF. This chain joins TRBV11-2 and TRBJ1-3; TRBD1 might be the D (5 bases). The CDR3 contains 13 residues. The V gene lost 7 bases and the J gene lost 2 bases, with 9 bases spanning the gap. Germline V lookup: CDR1 SGHAT, CDR2 FQNNGV. The variable domain in full, completed from reference TRBV11-2 and TRBJ1-3, reads EAGVAQSPRYKIIEKRQSVAFWCNPISGHATLYWYQQILGQGPKLLIQFQNNGVVDDSQLPKDRFSAERLKGVDSTLKIQPAKLEDSAVYLCASTTGAGNTIYFGEGSWLTVV.